The clone carrying this T cell receptor beta chain has just a few counts. The antigen is unknown. Germline lookup yields CDR1 SGHTA and CDR2 FQGNSA. With 4 bases removed from V and 1 base from J, the gap between germline ends came to 11 bases. The CDR3 runs 15 residues. For the second PCR, which ran for 7 to 11 cycles, a sample-barcoded 5' primer and a J-beta primer mix were used. Each CDR3 protein gets one entry after TCRdb re-called the 5' RACE reads with MiXCR. This sample has about 680,000 distinct CDR3 sequences, with 49% found just once. The record originates from a study of blood T cells in healthy people across ages. Study overall: There was about one barcoded beta molecule captured by template switching per two T cells. The study, taken as a whole, reports: Long-lived donors exceeded aged donors in naive CD4+ cells and diversity.

The sequencing sample was made of blood. The receptor's source is a woman aged 60-70 years in good health. The chain employs TRBV7-2 and TRBJ2-1, with D possibly being TRBD2 (5 bases). The CDR3 DNA reads as TGTGCCAGCAGCTGGGAGCCCCAGTCCTACAATGAGCAGTTCTTC. Translation: CASSWEPQSYNEQFF.